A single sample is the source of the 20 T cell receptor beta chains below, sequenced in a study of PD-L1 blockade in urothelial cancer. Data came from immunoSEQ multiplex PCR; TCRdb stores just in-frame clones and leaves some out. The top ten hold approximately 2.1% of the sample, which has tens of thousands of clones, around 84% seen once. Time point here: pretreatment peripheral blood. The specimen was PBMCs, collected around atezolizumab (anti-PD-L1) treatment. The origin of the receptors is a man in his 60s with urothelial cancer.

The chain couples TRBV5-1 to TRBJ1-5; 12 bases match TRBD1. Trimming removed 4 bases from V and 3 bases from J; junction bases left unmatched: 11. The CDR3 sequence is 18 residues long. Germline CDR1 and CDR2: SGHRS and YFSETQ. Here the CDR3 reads CASSLGGTGGRANQPQHF. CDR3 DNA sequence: TGCGCCAGCAGCCTCGGTGGGACAGGGGGCAGGGCCAATCAGCCCCAGCATTTT.

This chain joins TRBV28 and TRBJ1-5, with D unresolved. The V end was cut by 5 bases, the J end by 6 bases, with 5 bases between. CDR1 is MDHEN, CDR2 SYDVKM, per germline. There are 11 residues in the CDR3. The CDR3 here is CASSRVQPQHF. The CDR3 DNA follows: TGTGCCAGCAGTCGGGTTCAGCCCCAGCATTTT. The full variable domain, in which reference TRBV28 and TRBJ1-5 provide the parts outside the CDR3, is DVKVTQSSRYLVKRTGEKVFLECVQDMDHENMFWYRQDPGLGLRLIYFSYDVKMKEKGDIPEGYSVSREKKERFSLILESASTNQTSMYLCASSRVQPQHFGDGTRLSIL.

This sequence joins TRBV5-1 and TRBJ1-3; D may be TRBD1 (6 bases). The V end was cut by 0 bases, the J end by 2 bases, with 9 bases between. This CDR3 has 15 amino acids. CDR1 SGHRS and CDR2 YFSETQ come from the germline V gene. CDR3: CASSLVQGTGNTIYF. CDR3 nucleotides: TGCGCCAGCAGCTTGGTCCAGGGGACTGGAAACACCATATATTTT.

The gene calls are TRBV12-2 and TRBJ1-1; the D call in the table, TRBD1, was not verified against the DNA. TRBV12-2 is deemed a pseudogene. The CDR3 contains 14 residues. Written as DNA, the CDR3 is TGTGCAAGTCGCTTATCCAGGGGAATGACTGAAGCTTTCTTT. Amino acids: CASRLSRGMTEAFF.

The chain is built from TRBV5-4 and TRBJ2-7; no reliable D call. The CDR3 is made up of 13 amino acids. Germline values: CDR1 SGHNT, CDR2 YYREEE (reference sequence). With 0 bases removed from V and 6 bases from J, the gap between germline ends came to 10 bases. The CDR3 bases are TGTGCCAGCAGCTTGGTCGGTCTGCCCGAGCAGTACTTC. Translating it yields CASSLVGLPEQYF. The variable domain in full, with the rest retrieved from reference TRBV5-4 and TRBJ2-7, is ETGVTQSPTHLIKTRGQQVTLRCSSQSGHNTVSWYQQALGQGPQFIFQYYREEENGRGNFPPRFSGLQFPNYSSELNVNALELDDSALYLCASSLVGLPEQYFGPGTRLTVT.

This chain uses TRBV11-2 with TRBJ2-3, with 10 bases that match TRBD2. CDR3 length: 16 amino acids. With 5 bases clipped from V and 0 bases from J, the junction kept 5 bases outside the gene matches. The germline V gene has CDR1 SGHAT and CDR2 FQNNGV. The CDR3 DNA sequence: TGTGCCAGCAGCCCGGGACTAGCGACTAGCACAGATACGCAGTATTTT. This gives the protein CASSPGLATSTDTQYF.

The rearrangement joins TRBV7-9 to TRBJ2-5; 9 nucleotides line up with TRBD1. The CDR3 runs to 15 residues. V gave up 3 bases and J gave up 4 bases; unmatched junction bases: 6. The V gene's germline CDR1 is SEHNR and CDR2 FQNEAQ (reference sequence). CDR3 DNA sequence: TGTGCCAGCAGCTTGGACAGGGGAGTGAGAGAGACCCAGTACTTC. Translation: CASSLDRGVRETQYF. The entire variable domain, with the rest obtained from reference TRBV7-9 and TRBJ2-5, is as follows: DTGVSQNPRHKITKRGQNVTFRCDPISEHNRLYWYRQTLGQGPEFLTYFQNEAQLEKSRLLSDRFSAERPKGSFSTLEIQRTEQGDSAMYLCASSLDRGVRETQYFGPGTRLLVL.

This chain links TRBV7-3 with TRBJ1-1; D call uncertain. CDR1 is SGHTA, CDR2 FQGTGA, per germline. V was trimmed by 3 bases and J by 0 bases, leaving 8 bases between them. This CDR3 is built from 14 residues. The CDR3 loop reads CASSFAQLNTEAFF. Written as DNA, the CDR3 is TGTGCCAGCAGCTTTGCCCAGTTGAACACTGAAGCTTTCTTT. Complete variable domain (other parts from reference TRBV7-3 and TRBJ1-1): GAGVSQTPSNKVTEKGKYVELRCDPISGHTALYWYRQSLGQGPEFLIYFQGTGAADDSGLPNDRFFAVRPEGSVSTLKIQRTERGDSAVYLCASSFAQLNTEAFFGQGTRLTVV.

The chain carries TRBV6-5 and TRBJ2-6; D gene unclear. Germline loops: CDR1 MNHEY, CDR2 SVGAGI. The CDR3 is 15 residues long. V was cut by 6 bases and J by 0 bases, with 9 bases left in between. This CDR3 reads CASRRLTSGANVLTF. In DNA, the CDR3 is TGTGCCAGCAGGAGACTGACCTCTGGGGCCAACGTCCTGACTTTC.

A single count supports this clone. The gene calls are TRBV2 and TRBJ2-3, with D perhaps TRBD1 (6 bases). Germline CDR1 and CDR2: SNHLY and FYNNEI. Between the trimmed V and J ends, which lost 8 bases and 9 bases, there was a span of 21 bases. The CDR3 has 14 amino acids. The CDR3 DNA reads TGTGCCAGCGGGCAGGGGCCTGGGGTTCTCACGCAGTATTTT. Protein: CASGQGPGVLTQYF.

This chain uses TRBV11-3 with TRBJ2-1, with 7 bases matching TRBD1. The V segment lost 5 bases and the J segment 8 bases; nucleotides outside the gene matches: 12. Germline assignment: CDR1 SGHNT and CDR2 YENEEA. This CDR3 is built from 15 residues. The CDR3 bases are TGTGCCAGCAGCAGTTATGGACAGGCAGGGCATGAGCAGTTCTTC. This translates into CASSSYGQAGHEQFF.

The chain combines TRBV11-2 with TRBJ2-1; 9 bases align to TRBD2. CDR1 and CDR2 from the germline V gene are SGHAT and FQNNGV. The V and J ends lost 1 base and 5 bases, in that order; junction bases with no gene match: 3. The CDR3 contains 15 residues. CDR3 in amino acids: CASSLVAGVNNEQFF. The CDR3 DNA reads TGTGCCAGCAGCTTAGTAGCGGGAGTGAACAATGAGCAGTTCTTC. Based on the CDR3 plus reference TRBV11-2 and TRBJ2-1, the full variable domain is EAGVAQSPRYKIIEKRQSVAFWCNPISGHATLYWYQQILGQGPKLLIQFQNNGVVDDSQLPKDRFSAERLKGVDSTLKIQPAKLEDSAVYLCASSLVAGVNNEQFFGPGTRLTVL.

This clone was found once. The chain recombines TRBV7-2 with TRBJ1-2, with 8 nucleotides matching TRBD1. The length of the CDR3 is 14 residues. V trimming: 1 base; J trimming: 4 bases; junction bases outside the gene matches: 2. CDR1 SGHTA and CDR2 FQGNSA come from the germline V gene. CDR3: CASSLGGQGYGYTF. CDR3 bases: TGTGCCAGCAGCTTAGGAGGACAGGGCTATGGCTACACCTTC.

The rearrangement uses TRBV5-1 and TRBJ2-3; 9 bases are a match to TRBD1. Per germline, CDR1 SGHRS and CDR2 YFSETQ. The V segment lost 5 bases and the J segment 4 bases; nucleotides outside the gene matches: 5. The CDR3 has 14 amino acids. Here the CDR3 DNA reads TGCGCCAGCAGAACACAGGGGGCGTCAGATACGCAGTATTTT. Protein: CASRTQGASDTQYF.

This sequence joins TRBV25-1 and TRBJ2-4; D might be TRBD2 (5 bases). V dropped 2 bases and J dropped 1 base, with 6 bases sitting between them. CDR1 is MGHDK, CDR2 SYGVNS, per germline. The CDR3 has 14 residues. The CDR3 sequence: CASSEPGAKNIQYF. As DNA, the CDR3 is TGTGCCAGCAGTGAACCGGGGGCCAAAAACATTCAGTACTTC.

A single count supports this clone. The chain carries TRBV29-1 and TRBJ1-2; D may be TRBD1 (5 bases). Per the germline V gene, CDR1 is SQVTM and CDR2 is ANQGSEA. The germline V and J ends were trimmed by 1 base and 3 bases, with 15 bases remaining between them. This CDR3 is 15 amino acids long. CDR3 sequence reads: CSVEGLLRDYYGYTF. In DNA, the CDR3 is TGCAGCGTTGAAGGGCTGCTACGGGACTACTATGGCTACACCTTC.

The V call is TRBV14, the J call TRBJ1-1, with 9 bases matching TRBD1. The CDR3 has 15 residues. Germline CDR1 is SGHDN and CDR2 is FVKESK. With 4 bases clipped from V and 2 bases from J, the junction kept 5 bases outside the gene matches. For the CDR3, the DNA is TGTGCCAGCAGCCGAACTACAGGGGGCAACACTGAAGCTTTCTTT. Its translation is CASSRTTGGNTEAFF.

The CDR3 spells CASSQAAGGMVSPLHF. The CDR3 region has the DNA TGTGCCAGCAGCCAAGCGGCAGGGGGGATGGTTTCACCCCTCCACTTT. J is TRBJ1-6 and V is TRBV14, with 7 bases lining up with TRBD1. Trimming cost V 1 base and J 9 bases; bases outside gene matches: 9. Germline V gives CDR1 SGHDN, CDR2 FVKESK. This CDR3 is 16 amino acids long.

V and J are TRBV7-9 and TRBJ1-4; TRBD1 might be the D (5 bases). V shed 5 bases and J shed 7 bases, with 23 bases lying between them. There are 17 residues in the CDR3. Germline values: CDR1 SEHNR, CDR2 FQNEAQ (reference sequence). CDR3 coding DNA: TGTGCCAGCAGCGGGGGGGGGACTGCCTTGAGGAGTGAAAAACTGTTTTTT. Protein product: CASSGGGTALRSEKLFF.

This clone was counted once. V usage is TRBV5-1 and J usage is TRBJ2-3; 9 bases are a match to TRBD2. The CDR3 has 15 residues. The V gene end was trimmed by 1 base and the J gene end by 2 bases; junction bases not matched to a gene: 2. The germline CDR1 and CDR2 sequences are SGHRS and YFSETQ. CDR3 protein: CASSLTSGPTDTQYF. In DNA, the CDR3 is TGCGCCAGCAGCTTGACTAGCGGGCCCACAGATACGCAGTATTTT.